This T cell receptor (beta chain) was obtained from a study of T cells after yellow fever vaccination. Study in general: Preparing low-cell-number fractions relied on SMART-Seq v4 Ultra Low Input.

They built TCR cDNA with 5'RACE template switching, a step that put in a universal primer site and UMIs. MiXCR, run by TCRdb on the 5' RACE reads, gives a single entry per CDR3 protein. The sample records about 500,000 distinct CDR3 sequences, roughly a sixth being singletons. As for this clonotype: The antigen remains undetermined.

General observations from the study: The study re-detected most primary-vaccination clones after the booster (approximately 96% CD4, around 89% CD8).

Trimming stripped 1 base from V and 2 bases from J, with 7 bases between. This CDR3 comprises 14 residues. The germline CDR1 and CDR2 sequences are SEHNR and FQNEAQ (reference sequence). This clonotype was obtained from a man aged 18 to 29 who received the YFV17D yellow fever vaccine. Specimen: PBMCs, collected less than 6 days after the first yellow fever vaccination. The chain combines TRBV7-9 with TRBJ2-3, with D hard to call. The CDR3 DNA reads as TGTGCCAGCAGCTTAGGGCTAAACACAGATACGCAGTATTTT. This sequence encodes CASSLGLNTDTQYF.